One T cell receptor beta chain is described in this entry. The data stem from a study of blood T cell repertoires in COVID-19. Study at large: Both acute and convalescent COVID-19 samples were obtained from the United States, Italy and Spain. The cDNA or gDNA used as material had been derived from T cells, B-cell-depleted T cells, or PBMCs.

The CDR3 consists of 17 residues. V gave up 5 bases and J gave up 1 base; unmatched junction bases: 12. Germline V gene data show CDR1 as SNHLY and CDR2 as FYNNEI. In the source study's methods: Using reference gene primer amplification, nucleated cell counts were estimated. The assay was immunoSEQ multiplex PCR, and TCRdb's table has in-frame clones only and misses some. The DNA gave D and trimming, while V, J and clone size come from that table. This table has roughly 72,000 clones, 79% appearing once. Specimen: peripheral blood. The chain has TRBV2 and TRBJ2-7; 9 bases align to TRBD2. The source of this sequence is a woman older than 75 with active or convalescent COVID-19. The DNA of the CDR3 is TGTGCCAGCAGTCCGCCTATTACAACTAGCGGGTCCTACGAGCAGTACTTC. Translated, it gives CASSPPITTSGSYEQYF.